The 32 T cell receptor beta chains in this list originate from one sample, sequenced in a study of blood T cell repertoires in COVID-19. Generated by immunoSEQ multiplex PCR, the TCRdb table keeps only in-frame clones and is missing some. In the table there are over 200,000 clones, around 85% of which are singletons. The sequenced sample was peripheral blood. The source of these receptors is a human donor in a cohort sampled during active COVID-19.

CDR3 in amino acids: CASSFGGTLNYGYTF. The CDR3 DNA reads TGTGCCAGCAGCTTTGGGGGGACCCTTAACTATGGCTACACCTTC. The V call is TRBV5-4, the J call TRBJ1-2; tentatively, D is TRBD1 (5 bases). The length of the CDR3 is 15 residues. From germline, CDR1 is SGHNT and CDR2 YYREEE (reference sequence). V lost 2 bases, J lost 1 base, and 12 bases lay in between.

This chain joins TRBV28 and TRBJ2-7, with D unclear. Deletions cut 5 bases from V and 1 base from J, with 21 bases between. The CDR3 extends over 17 amino acids. Germline V gives CDR1 MDHEN, CDR2 SYDVKM. The CDR3 spells CASSIPLRAKVSYEQYF. CDR3 DNA: TGTGCCAGCAGTATACCTCTTCGAGCCAAAGTTTCCTACGAGCAGTACTTC. The variable domain in full, completed from reference TRBV28 and TRBJ2-7, reads DVKVTQSSRYLVKRTGEKVFLECVQDMDHENMFWYRQDPGLGLRLIYFSYDVKMKEKGDIPEGYSVSREKKERFSLILESASTNQTSMYLCASSIPLRAKVSYEQYFGPGTRLTVT.

V usage is TRBV28 and J usage is TRBJ2-7; possible D gene TRBD1, 8 bases. Germline CDR1 reads MDHEN; CDR2 reads SYDVKM. The CDR3 length is 14 residues. The V gene lost 5 bases and the J gene lost 3 bases, with 14 bases spanning the gap. This CDR3 is CASSKTGEGYEQYF. The CDR3 DNA follows: TGTGCCAGCAGTAAGACAGGGGAGGGCTACGAGCAGTACTTC.

V is TRBV6-5 and J is TRBJ2-7, with unresolved D. CDR1 is MNHEY, CDR2 SVGAGI, per germline. CDR3 length: 14 residues. The V end was cut by 6 bases, the J end by 2 bases, with 14 bases between. The DNA of the CDR3 is TGTGCCAGCAGAGTGGCTGGCCGTACCTACGAGCAGTACTTC. Protein: CASRVAGRTYEQYF.

The chain recombines TRBV23-1 with TRBJ1-1; maybe TRBD1 (5 bases). TRBV23-1 has ORF status, its function being uncertain. The V end was cut by 1 base, the J end by 9 bases, with 9 bases between. There are 12 residues in the CDR3. The CDR3 here is CASSQWTLQAFF. The CDR3 coding sequence is TGCGCCAGCAGTCAATGGACACTCCAAGCTTTCTTT.

V is TRBV28 and J is TRBJ2-7, with D perhaps matching TRBD1 (5 bases). The CDR3 is 15 residues long. The germline gives CDR1 MDHEN, CDR2 SYDVKM. V was trimmed by 9 bases and J by 0 bases, leaving 18 bases between them. This CDR3 reads CASKQWGRASYEQYF. For the CDR3, the DNA is TGTGCCAGTAAGCAGTGGGGCAGGGCCTCCTACGAGCAGTACTTC.

The chain recombines TRBV28 with TRBJ1-2; D gene unclear. Germline assignment: CDR1 MDHEN and CDR2 SYDVKM. V shed 2 bases and J shed 1 base, with 8 bases lying between them. The CDR3 is 14 residues long. The CDR3 DNA reads TGTGCCAGCAGTTTAATTGGCTTTAACTATGGCTACACCTTC. Residues: CASSLIGFNYGYTF.

This clone was counted many times. The chain recombines TRBV6-5 with TRBJ2-7; tentatively, D is TRBD1 (6 bases). The germline V gene encodes CDR1 MNHEY and CDR2 SVGAGI. The CDR3 is made up of 15 amino acids. V lost 5 bases to trimming and J lost 3 bases, with 17 bases between them. In nucleotides, the CDR3 is TGTGCCAGCAGTAATCTGGGGGCCACGGGCTACGAGCAGTACTTC. Its translation is CASSNLGATGYEQYF.

There are many counts of this clone. This chain joins TRBV28 and TRBJ2-7, with 12 bases matching TRBD2. Per the germline V gene, CDR1 is MDHEN and CDR2 is SYDVKM. V shed 6 bases, J shed 4 bases, and the junction held 13 bases outside the gene matches. The CDR3 has 17 residues. The CDR3 DNA reads TGTGCCAGCAGGCCCTCCGGGGCTAGCGGGAGGGGGTACGAGCAGTACTTC. Its protein product is CASRPSGASGRGYEQYF.

This clone came up a few times. The J gene is TRBJ2-7, the V gene TRBV7-8; perhaps TRBD1 as D (6 bases). This CDR3 has 13 residues. CDR1 is SGHVS, CDR2 FQNEAQ, per germline. The germline V and J ends were trimmed by 5 bases and 1 base, with 9 bases remaining between them. CDR3 in amino acids: CASSGGRSYEQYF. The CDR3 DNA reads TGTGCCAGCAGCGGGGGCAGATCCTACGAGCAGTACTTC.

CDR3: CASSEFGRGHEQYF. DNA for the CDR3: TGTGCCAGCAGTGAATTTGGAAGGGGCCACGAGCAGTACTTC. V gene TRBV25-1 combines with J gene TRBJ2-7; perhaps TRBD1 as D (5 bases). V lost 1 base, J lost 5 bases, and 12 bases lay in between. Germline CDR1 and CDR2: MGHDK and SYGVNS. The CDR3 sequence is 14 residues long.

The chain has TRBV27 and TRBJ1-1; D not certain. V lost 2 bases and J 4 bases, leaving 8 bases between the germline ends. Germline CDR1 is MNHEY and CDR2 is SMNVEV (reference sequence). There are 13 residues in the CDR3. The CDR3 region is CASSLRGSTEAFF. The CDR3 DNA follows: TGTGCCAGCAGTTTAAGAGGGAGCACTGAAGCTTTCTTT.

The J gene is TRBJ2-1, the V gene TRBV6-5, with 7 bases aligning to TRBD2. The V and J ends lost 5 bases and 15 bases, in that order; junction bases with no gene match: 13. Germline V CDR1 and CDR2: MNHEY, SVGAGI. The CDR3 spans 13 residues. DNA of the CDR3: TGTGCCAGCAGTCCCCGGTGGGGGGGAGATTCGTTCTTC. Its translation: CASSPRWGGDSFF.

V and J are TRBV7-2 and TRBJ2-3; 7 bases are shared with TRBD2. The V segment lost 1 base and the J segment 4 bases; nucleotides outside the gene matches: 11. The CDR3 covers 17 residues. CDR1 is SGHTA, CDR2 FQGNSA, per germline. CDR3 coding DNA: TGTGCCAGCAGCTTAGGCGAGGTGGGAGGGCCCCCAGATACGCAGTATTTT. Its protein is CASSLGEVGGPPDTQYF.

This clone was seen more than once but under ten times. CDR3 region: CASRGQGGGVYEQYF. In DNA, the CDR3 is TGTGCCAGCAGGGGACAGGGGGGAGGGGTCTACGAGCAGTACTTC. The chain couples TRBV7-2 to TRBJ2-7; TRBD1 matches at 11 bases. J lost 3 bases, V lost 6 bases, and 7 bases had no gene match. The CDR3 has 15 residues. Germline V gives CDR1 SGHTA, CDR2 FQGNSA.

The chain has TRBV5-1 and TRBJ1-2, with D unresolved. V was trimmed by 0 bases and J by 3 bases, leaving 9 bases between them. The CDR3 consists of 14 residues. Germline V CDR1 and CDR2: SGHRS, YFSETQ. CDR3 sequence reads: CASSLVSGDYGYTF. The CDR3 DNA reads TGCGCCAGCAGCTTGGTGTCAGGTGACTATGGCTACACCTTC. The variable domain in full, with the rest retrieved from reference TRBV5-1 and TRBJ1-2, is KAGVTQTPRYLIKTRGQQVTLSCSPISGHRSVSWYQQTPGQGLQFLFEYFSETQRNKGNFPGRFSGRQFSNSRSEMNVSTLELGDSALYLCASSLVSGDYGYTFGSGTRLTVV.

The chain has TRBV5-1 and TRBJ2-1, with 7 nucleotides matching TRBD2. The CDR3 consists of 16 residues. V lost 3 bases, J lost 2 bases, and 8 bases stayed unmatched. The germline CDR1 and CDR2 sequences are SGHRS and YFSETQ. The CDR3 nucleotides read TGCGCCAGCAGCTCAGCGGGGACTGCAGCCTACAATGAGCAGTTCTTC. It encodes CASSSAGTAAYNEQFF.

The chain carries TRBV3-1 (or the pseudogene TRBV3-2) and TRBJ1-5, with D perhaps TRBD1 (5 bases). V shed 0 bases and J shed 0 bases, with 9 bases lying between them. CDR1 and CDR2 (germline): LGHDT, YNNKEL (reference sequence). This CDR3 spans 16 amino acids. CDR3 in DNA: TGTGCCAGCAGCCAAGATCTAGGGGATAGCAATCAGCCCCAGCATTTT. Protein: CASSQDLGDSNQPQHF.

This chain joins TRBV18 and TRBJ2-7, with 7 bases matching TRBD1. The CDR3 consists of 13 residues. J was trimmed by 5 bases and V by 3 bases; bases with no gene match: 4. Germline assignment: CDR1 KGHSH and CDR2 LQKENI. The CDR3 nucleotides are TGTGCCAGCTCACCCGACAGGGCCGACGAGCAGTACTTC. Translating gives CASSPDRADEQYF.

The chain couples TRBV27 to TRBJ2-7, with 8 bases aligning to TRBD2. J lost 4 bases, V lost 6 bases, and 11 bases had no gene match. There are 15 residues in the CDR3. Germline loops: CDR1 MNHEY, CDR2 SMNVEV (reference sequence). CDR3 nucleotides: TGTGCCAGCAGACCGCGCCAGCGGGAGCCGTACGAGCAGTACTTC. Its protein product is CASRPRQREPYEQYF.

The V call is TRBV18, the J call TRBJ1-6; D may be TRBD1 (5 bases). This CDR3 contains 14 residues. Germline assignment: CDR1 KGHSH and CDR2 LQKENI. V lost 1 base and J lost 7, with 8 bases in between. In DNA form, the CDR3 reads TGTGCCAGCTCACCACTCCAGGGCAATTCACCCCTCCACTTT. It translates to CASSPLQGNSPLHF. Based on the CDR3 plus reference TRBV18 and TRBJ1-6, the full variable domain is NAGVMQNPRHLVRRRGQEARLRCSPMKGHSHVYWYRQLPEEGLKFMVYLQKENIIDESGMPKERFSAEFPKEGPSILRIQQVVRGDSAAYFCASSPLQGNSPLHFGNGTRLTVT.

The rearrangement links TRBV6-2 or TRBV6-3 to TRBJ1-2; the D gene is possibly TRBD1 (6 bases). Trimming removed 5 bases from V and 5 bases from J, with 12 bases in between. The CDR3 runs to 13 residues. Germline values: CDR1 MNHEY, CDR2 SVGEGT. The CDR3 DNA reads TGTGCCAGCAGTAGGACAGCAACTTATGGCTACACCTTC. This codes for CASSRTATYGYTF.

This clone was seen just once. The chain employs TRBV19 and TRBJ2-3, with 9 nucleotides matching TRBD1. With 3 bases clipped from V and 4 bases from J, the junction kept 11 bases outside the gene matches. This CDR3 has 17 amino acids. Germline V gene sequence: CDR1 LNHDA, CDR2 SQIVND (reference sequence). The CDR3 here is CASSMGTGRLTADTQYF. CDR3 sequence (DNA): TGTGCCAGTAGTATGGGGACAGGGAGGTTGACAGCAGATACGCAGTATTTT.

As for this clone: Other DNA variants within this sample encode the same CDR3. The V call is TRBV24-1, the J call TRBJ1-1; 7 positions match TRBD1. The CDR3 sequence is 15 residues long. Germline CDR1 KGHDR, CDR2 SFDVKD. V trimming: 4 bases; J trimming: 1 base; junction bases outside the gene matches: 5. CDR3 nucleotides: TGTGCCACCAGTGACCCCCGGACAGGGAACACTGAAGCTTTCTTT. Encoded protein: CATSDPRTGNTEAFF.

The V call is TRBV15, the J call TRBJ2-1, with a possible D match to TRBD2 (6 bases). Trimming left V 0 bases short and J 10 bases short, with 10 bases between. In germline, CDR1 is LNHNV, CDR2 YYDKDF (reference sequence). CDR3 length equals 13 residues. In DNA form, the CDR3 reads TGTGCCACCAGCAGAGATGGGGGGAGCGAGCAGTTCTTC. Residues: CATSRDGGSEQFF.

CDR3 loop: CASRGGRSSYEQYF. The CDR3 coding sequence is TGTGCCAGCAGGGGGGGACGGAGCTCCTACGAGCAGTACTTC. The chain couples TRBV25-1 to TRBJ2-7; maybe TRBD2 (6 bases). The germline V gene encodes CDR1 MGHDK and CDR2 SYGVNS. The CDR3 is 14 residues long. V was clipped by 6 bases and J by 0 bases, with 12 bases between them.

The chain links TRBV27 to TRBJ1-6; TRBD1 is a possible D gene (6 bases). V lost 2 bases and J 14 bases, leaving 10 bases between the germline ends. Looked up from germline, CDR1 is MNHEY and CDR2 is SMNVEV (reference sequence). The CDR3 runs 12 residues. This chain's CDR3 is CASSLAQGSLHF. As DNA, the CDR3 is TGTGCCAGCAGTTTAGCTCAGGGGTCCCTCCACTTT.

The chain has TRBV5-1 and TRBJ1-2, with a possible D match to TRBD1 (6 bases). CDR1 and CDR2 (germline): SGHRS, YFSETQ. V gave up 4 bases and J gave up 10 bases, with 20 bases separating them. The length of the CDR3 is 14 residues. This CDR3 is CASSRDRDIKDYTF. The CDR3 nucleotides read TGCGCCAGCAGCCGGGACCGGGACATTAAAGACTACACCTTC. Drawing the rest from reference TRBV5-1 and TRBJ1-2, the complete variable domain is KAGVTQTPRYLIKTRGQQVTLSCSPISGHRSVSWYQQTPGQGLQFLFEYFSETQRNKGNFPGRFSGRQFSNSRSEMNVSTLELGDSALYLCASSRDRDIKDYTFGSGTRLTVV.

This chain connects TRBV7-2 to TRBJ2-3; 8 nucleotides agree with TRBD2. The CDR3 totals 16 residues. V gave up 1 base and J gave up 3 bases; unmatched junction bases: 6. The germline gives CDR1 SGHTA, CDR2 FQGNSA. CDR3 residues: CASSLEAGAGTDTQYF. CDR3 sequence (DNA): TGTGCCAGCAGCTTAGAAGCGGGAGCGGGAACAGATACGCAGTATTTT. The full variable domain, its missing parts supplied by reference TRBV7-2 and TRBJ2-3, is GAGVSQSPSNKVTEKGKDVELRCDPISGHTALYWYRQSLGQGLEFLIYFQGNSAPDKSGLPSDRFSAERTGGSVSTLTIQRTQQEDSAVYLCASSLEAGAGTDTQYFGPGTRLTVL.

The chain employs TRBV30 and TRBJ1-5; D not certain. V shed 4 bases and J shed 5 bases, with 12 bases lying between them. The CDR3 is 13 residues long. Germline CDR1 and CDR2: GTSNPN and SVGIG (reference sequence). The CDR3 nucleotides are TGTGCCTGGACCGCCGGGTCCTATCAGCCCCAGCATTTT. It codes for CAWTAGSYQPQHF.

The chain recombines TRBV5-1 with TRBJ1-6; possible D gene TRBD1, 5 bases. Between the trimmed V and J ends, which lost 6 bases and 0 bases, there was a span of 13 bases. The V gene's germline CDR1 is SGHRS and CDR2 YFSETQ. CDR3 size: 16 residues. CDR3 bases: TGCGCCAGCACCCCGCGGGGGAGCTCCTATAATTCACCCCTCCACTTT. Translating it yields CASTPRGSSYNSPLHF.

The chain links TRBV9 to TRBJ1-4, with 7 nucleotides matching TRBD1. CDR1 is SGDLS, CDR2 YYNGEE, per germline. Trimming took 0 bases from V and 0 from J; bases not matched to a gene: 2. The CDR3 extends over 16 amino acids. In nucleotides, the CDR3 is TGTGCCAGCAGCGTAGAAGGGGGCACAACTAATGAAAAACTGTTTTTT. Translating it yields CASSVEGGTTNEKLFF.